This TCR beta chain was profiled in a study of T cell responses to AZD1222 COVID-19 vaccine. On the study more broadly: Second-dose intervals near 4 or 12 weeks were combined. Points from the study as a whole: It was only six AZD1222 recipients who were seropositive at baseline. Repertoires were collected only later (after the peak T cell response had occurred). It should be noted that donors were predominantly white British and more often female, and clonal diversity was possibly underestimated.

About this clone itself: The antigen is not known.

V was shortened by 6 bases and J by 1 base, with 12 bases between the two germline ends. This CDR3 comprises 15 residues. CDR1 is LNHDA and CDR2 is SQIVND in the germline V gene (reference sequence). The table came from immunoSEQ multiplex PCR; TCRdb's copy has only in-frame clones and leaves some out. Of roughly 100,000 clones in the sample, 84% are singletons; the top ten hold 15% to 20%. The sample was peripheral blood, taken on day 0 of AZD1222 vaccination. The chain combines TRBV19 with TRBJ2-2, with TRBD1 as a possible D gene (6 bases). This TCR came from an adult in good health. The CDR3 loop reads CASRGGGWNTGELFF. The CDR3 bases are TGTGCCAGTAGAGGTGGGGGCTGGAACACCGGGGAGCTGTTTTTT.